The 18 T cell receptor beta chains reported below all come from one sample, sequenced in a study of shared clonotypes between healthy human individuals. This table comes from immunoSEQ multiplex PCR, and its TCRdb copy is limited to in-frame clones, with some not included. The table has 2 million to 2.5 million clones, more than 90% seen once; the top ten hold 0.1% to 0.15%. The material sequenced was naive CD4+ T cells sorted from blood. Noted subset: CD45RA+ positively selected. Every receptor here comes from a man younger than 30 in good health.

The chain links TRBV10-2 to TRBJ2-2, with TRBD1 matching over 8 bases. Trimming at V came to 7 bases and at J to 4 bases, leaving 8 bases not matched to a gene. The CDR3 extends over 15 amino acids. CDR1 WSHSY and CDR2 SAAADI come from the germline V gene. The CDR3 DNA sequence: TGCGCCAGCACTCGGCAGGGGGCAGGCACCGGGGAGCTGTTTTTT. It encodes CASTRQGAGTGELFF.

The V call is TRBV20-1, the J call TRBJ1-1; maybe TRBD1 (6 bases). From germline, CDR1 is DFQATT and CDR2 SNEGSKA (reference sequence). This CDR3 is 11 amino acids long. CDR3 amino acids: CSIPRGAGAFF. The CDR3 DNA reads as TGCAGCATCCCTCGGGGGGCTGGAGCTTTCTTT.

The chain recombines TRBV30 with TRBJ2-7, with D tentatively TRBD1 (5 bases). Deletions cut 2 bases from V and 2 bases from J, with 10 bases between. Per germline, CDR1 GTSNPN and CDR2 SVGIG (reference sequence). The CDR3 is 13 residues long. The CDR3 sequence is CAWSQGAPYEQYF. The CDR3 DNA reads TGTGCCTGGAGTCAAGGGGCCCCCTACGAGCAGTACTTC.

The chain links TRBV28 to TRBJ1-6; D is possibly TRBD1 (5 bases). CDR1 is MDHEN and CDR2 is SYDVKM in the germline V gene. V lost 4 bases and J 3 bases, leaving 10 bases between the germline ends. This CDR3 is 15 amino acids long. CDR3 coding DNA: TGTGCCAGCAGTTCCCGGGACGGCTATAATTCACCCCTCCACTTT. It encodes CASSSRDGYNSPLHF. The full variable domain, with the rest looked up from reference TRBV28 and TRBJ1-6, is DVKVTQSSRYLVKRTGEKVFLECVQDMDHENMFWYRQDPGLGLRLIYFSYDVKMKEKGDIPEGYSVSREKKERFSLILESASTNQTSMYLCASSSRDGYNSPLHFGNGTRLTVT.

The chain combines TRBV5-8 with TRBJ1-6, with TRBD1 matching 9 bases. The germline CDR1 and CDR2 sequences are SGHTS and YDEGEE. CDR3 size: 16 residues. Trimming at V came to 0 bases and at J to 6 bases, leaving 4 bases not matched to a gene. CDR3 DNA sequence: TGTGCCAGCAGCTTGGCAGGACAGGGGTTTAATTCACCCCTCCACTTT. Its translation: CASSLAGQGFNSPLHF.

J is TRBJ1-2 and V is TRBV7-8; D remains unclear. The CDR3 loop spans 15 amino acids. Germline V lookup: CDR1 SGHVS, CDR2 FQNEAQ. V was pared by 5 bases and J by 0 bases, with 13 bases between. The CDR3 sequence is CASSLFGVANYGYTF. The CDR3 DNA is TGTGCCAGCAGCCTTTTCGGTGTGGCTAACTATGGCTACACCTTC.

The gene calls are TRBV30 and TRBJ1-4; D not resolved. The germline gives CDR1 GTSNPN, CDR2 SVGIG (reference sequence). Trimming removed 0 bases from V and 0 bases from J, with 11 bases in between. The CDR3 length is 16 residues. For the CDR3, the DNA is TGTGCCTGGAGTGTGGGCAGGACCCCAACTAATGAAAAACTGTTTTTT. It codes for CAWSVGRTPTNEKLFF.

This chain uses TRBV5-1 with TRBJ2-5; a possible D gene is TRBD1 (5 bases). Germline assignment: CDR1 SGHRS and CDR2 YFSETQ. The germline V and J ends were trimmed by 1 base and 2 bases, with 18 bases remaining between them. This CDR3 region has 17 residues. As DNA, the CDR3 is TGCGCCAGCAGCTTGAGACAGTGGGCGTTTGATCAAGAGACCCAGTACTTC. It translates to CASSLRQWAFDQETQYF.

The CDR3 nucleotides are TGTGCCAGCAGCCAAGTCCGACCGGAGCCCTACGGAGATACGCAGTATTTT. This encodes CASSQVRPEPYGDTQYF. The chain recombines TRBV4-2 with TRBJ2-3; D gene unclear. Trimming took off 1 base at V and 5 bases at J, with 19 bases between the two ends. The CDR3 is 17 residues long. CDR1 and CDR2 from the germline V gene are LGHNA and YNFKEQ.

This chain joins TRBV27 and TRBJ2-5; TRBD1 agrees at 11 bases. Germline CDR1 is MNHEY and CDR2 is SMNVEV (reference sequence). This CDR3 is 15 amino acids long. J was trimmed by 4 bases and V by 6 bases; bases with no gene match: 7. The CDR3 sequence is CASRPGQGEAETQYF. The CDR3 DNA follows: TGTGCCAGCAGACCGGGACAGGGGGAGGCAGAGACCCAGTACTTC.

The chain recombines TRBV28 with TRBJ2-7, with D perhaps TRBD2 (7 bases). The germline V gene has CDR1 MDHEN and CDR2 SYDVKM. The V end was cut by 6 bases, the J end by 0 bases, with 18 bases between. CDR3 size: 16 residues. Written as DNA, the CDR3 is TGTGCCAGCAGCCCCTATGCGGGGGCCCTCTCCTACGAGCAGTACTTC. Protein sequence: CASSPYAGALSYEQYF.

The rearrangement links TRBV11-3 to TRBJ2-7, with 9 bases aligning to TRBD1. Germline V CDR1 and CDR2: SGHNT, YENEEA. The CDR3 has 14 residues. Germline trimming cut 5 bases from V and 6 bases from J; bases unmatched to any gene: 8. The CDR3 coding sequence is TGTGCCAGCAGCCCCGGAGGACAGGGGAGCGAGCAGTACTTC. Amino acids: CASSPGGQGSEQYF.

The chain employs TRBV30 and TRBJ1-1; D is ambiguous. The CDR3 contains 12 residues. Germline CDR1 and CDR2: GTSNPN and SVGIG (reference sequence). The V end lost 2 bases, the J end lost 8 bases, and 12 bases lay between the germline ends. CDR3 coding DNA: TGTGCCTGGAGTTTGCGGGGTGCCGAAGCTTTCTTT. Encoded protein: CAWSLRGAEAFF.

The V call is TRBV19, the J call TRBJ1-6; D possibly corresponds to TRBD1 (5 bases). The germline V gene encodes CDR1 LNHDA and CDR2 SQIVND (reference sequence). Trimming cost V 3 bases and J 10 bases, with 19 bases left between them. The CDR3 length is 16 residues. This chain's CDR3 is CASSMGIGVFGSPLHF. CDR3 nucleotide sequence: TGTGCCAGTAGTATGGGAATAGGGGTATTCGGATCACCCCTCCACTTT.

J is TRBJ2-7 and V is TRBV10-3; a weak D match, TRBD1 (6 bases). Trimming left V 8 bases short and J 5 bases short, with 19 bases between. CDR1 and CDR2 from the germline V gene are ENHRY and SYGVKD. The CDR3 is 14 amino acids. DNA of the CDR3: TGTGCCATCGGGAAGGGGTCAGGGGCCAACGAGCAGTACTTC. It translates to CAIGKGSGANEQYF.

This clone has only a few counts. The gene calls are TRBV7-3 and TRBJ1-1; 7 bases are a match to TRBD1. The CDR3 extends over 13 amino acids. Unmatched junction bases numbered 0, after V lost 4 bases and J lost 1 base. The V gene's germline CDR1 is SGHTA and CDR2 FQGTGA. Here the CDR3 DNA reads TGTGCCAGCAGCTGGGACAGGAACACTGAAGCTTTCTTT. Protein sequence: CASSWDRNTEAFF. The full variable domain, rest sourced from reference TRBV7-3 and TRBJ1-1, is GAGVSQTPSNKVTEKGKYVELRCDPISGHTALYWYRQSLGQGPEFLIYFQGTGAADDSGLPNDRFFAVRPEGSVSTLKIQRTERGDSAVYLCASSWDRNTEAFFGQGTRLTVV.

V is TRBV7-9 and J is TRBJ2-1; tentatively, D is TRBD1 (5 bases). V dropped 1 base and J dropped 8 bases, with 18 bases sitting between them. Germline V gene sequence: CDR1 SEHNR, CDR2 FQNEAQ (reference sequence). The CDR3 spans 16 residues. CDR3 sequence reads: CASSLDLGLVNDEQFF. In DNA form, the CDR3 reads TGTGCCAGCAGCTTAGACTTGGGGCTAGTTAACGATGAGCAGTTCTTC.

The chain uses TRBV11-2 and TRBJ1-6, with D perhaps TRBD1 (5 bases). This CDR3 contains 15 residues. Trimming took 5 bases from V and 6 from J, leaving 14 bases between them. The V gene's germline CDR1 is SGHAT and CDR2 FQNNGV. The CDR3 coding sequence is TGTGCCAGCAGCCCGGGGGGGGGACCTAATTCACCCCTCCACTTT. This codes for CASSPGGGPNSPLHF.